This entry concerns a single TCR beta chain. TCRdb keeps only in-frame clones here, not all; method: immunoSEQ multiplex PCR. Of 1.5 million to 1.9 million clones listed, roughly 98% are singletons. The data are from a study of shared clonotypes between healthy human individuals. The V and J ends lost 5 bases and 9 bases, in that order; junction bases with no gene match: 14. Germline V lookup: CDR1 SGHAT, CDR2 FQDESV (reference sequence). This CDR3 has 17 residues. This chain joins TRBV11-1 and TRBJ2-1; 12 nucleotides match TRBD2. Sequencing used naive CD4+ T cells sorted from blood. Indicated subset: CD45RA+ positively selected. The sequence derives from a man aged 25 to 40 in good health. The CDR3 spells CASSRERIGLAGSEQFF. CDR3 coding DNA: TGTGCCAGCAGCCGCGAACGTATTGGACTAGCGGGATCTGAGCAGTTCTTC.